The 23 T cell receptor beta chains below all came from one sample that was sequenced in a study of radiation and T cells in renal cell carcinoma. Time point noted: blood 2 weeks post-SBRT. Stated treatment: 15 Gy SBRT to primary tumor, nephrectomy 4 weeks later. Only in-frame clones appear in the TCRdb table, and some are missing; sequencing was by immunoSEQ multiplex PCR. The data show 100,000 to 150,000 clones, approximately 85% seen once. Source: blood, taken from a patient whose treatment included radiotherapy and nephrectomy. The receptors derive from a man between 45 and 60 years old with renal cell carcinoma.

A word on this clone: Other DNA sequences of this sample code for an identical CDR3. V and J are TRBV28 and TRBJ1-1; D is ambiguous. CDR1 is MDHEN and CDR2 is SYDVKM in the germline V gene. Trimming removed 3 bases at V and 4 bases at J, with 6 bases between. CDR3 length: 12 amino acids. The CDR3 region is CASSFRATEAFF. The CDR3 DNA sequence: TGTGCCAGCAGTTTTAGGGCCACTGAAGCTTTCTTT.

This chain joins TRBV7-2 and TRBJ2-1, with no clear D. The V gene's germline CDR1 is SGHTA and CDR2 FQGNSA. V lost 4 bases and J lost 6, with 7 bases in between. The CDR3 has 12 residues. CDR3 in DNA: TGTGCCAGCAGCTCCTATGGCAATGAGCAGTTCTTC. Translated, it gives CASSSYGNEQFF.

The gene calls are TRBV4-3 and TRBJ2-2, with no clear D. Trimming shortened V by 1 base and J by 4 bases, and 13 bases separated the two germline ends. This CDR3 is built from 16 residues. The germline gives CDR1 LGHNA, CDR2 YSLEER. CDR3 residues: CASSQALGSATGELFF. The CDR3, as DNA: TGCGCCAGCAGCCAAGCCTTAGGGTCGGCCACCGGGGAGCTGTTTTTT.

The V call is TRBV6-5, the J call TRBJ2-5; D not certain. From germline, CDR1 is MNHEY and CDR2 SVGAGI. The CDR3 runs to 12 residues. V was clipped by 6 bases and J by 7 bases, with 12 bases between them. CDR3 loop: CASSANWGTQYF. The CDR3 coding sequence is TGTGCCAGCAGCGCGAACTGGGGGACCCAGTACTTC.

The rearrangement joins TRBV7-6 to TRBJ1-1; the D is unclear. Trimming shortened V by 4 bases and J by 3 bases, and 12 bases separated the two germline ends. This CDR3 has 14 residues. CDR1 is SGHVS and CDR2 is FNYEAQ in the germline V gene. CDR3 coding DNA: TGTGCCAGCAGCTCGGACGGAGTCTACACTGAAGCTTTCTTT. Protein: CASSSDGVYTEAFF.

This clone was detected a few times. V gene TRBV4-3 combines with J gene TRBJ1-1, with D perhaps TRBD1 (5 bases). Trimming pared 0 bases from V and 1 base from J, leaving 9 bases between. CDR1 and CDR2 (germline): LGHNA, YSLEER. CDR3 length: 15 residues. This CDR3 reads CASSQDGAGNTEAFF. DNA of the CDR3: TGCGCCAGCAGCCAAGACGGGGCGGGGAACACTGAAGCTTTCTTT.

This chain connects TRBV28 to TRBJ2-5; no clear D gene. In germline, CDR1 is MDHEN, CDR2 SYDVKM. This CDR3 has 13 amino acids. The ends were cut back, 3 bases at V and 5 bases at J, with 10 bases in the middle. Here the CDR3 DNA reads TGTGCCAGCAGTTTGCCGCCAACCGAGACCCAGTACTTC. As protein: CASSLPPTETQYF.

V is TRBV5-1 and J is TRBJ2-5; D is perhaps TRBD1 (6 bases). The germline V and J ends were trimmed by 3 bases and 3 bases, with 12 bases remaining between them. Germline assignment: CDR1 SGHRS and CDR2 YFSETQ. There are 14 residues in the CDR3. For the CDR3, the DNA is TGCGCCAGCAGCTCGCAGGGGTCGGAAGAGACCCAGTACTTC. This translates into CASSSQGSEETQYF. Full variable domain (outside the CDR3, taken from reference TRBV5-1 and TRBJ2-5): KAGVTQTPRYLIKTRGQQVTLSCSPISGHRSVSWYQQTPGQGLQFLFEYFSETQRNKGNFPGRFSGRQFSNSRSEMNVSTLELGDSALYLCASSSQGSEETQYFGPGTRLLVL.

This chain links TRBV7-2 with TRBJ1-2; D is perhaps TRBD1 (6 bases). The CDR3 sequence is 14 residues long. The V end lost 3 bases, the J end lost 8 bases, and 16 bases lay between the germline ends. Per the germline V gene, CDR1 is SGHTA and CDR2 is FQGNSA. CDR3: CASSFYREREGYTF. CDR3 nucleotides: TGTGCCAGCAGCTTTTACAGGGAAAGAGAAGGCTACACCTTC.

The genes are TRBV21-1 and TRBJ1-4; TRBD1, the D gene given by the table, was not confirmed from the DNA. TRBV21-1 has pseudogene status. The CDR3 is made up of 15 amino acids. CDR3 nucleotides: TGTGCCAGCAGCTCCGGTAACAGGCTAGGTGAAAAACTGTTTTTT. Translation gives CASSSGNRLGEKLFF.

The rearrangement uses TRBV4-2 and TRBJ2-3; perhaps TRBD1 as D (6 bases). CDR3 length equals 17 residues. Trimming left V 0 bases short and J 1 base short, with 14 bases between. The germline V gene has CDR1 LGHNA and CDR2 YNFKEQ. The CDR3 is CASSQDAIYRGTDTQYF. The CDR3 DNA reads TGTGCCAGCAGCCAAGATGCTATATACAGGGGCACAGATACGCAGTATTTT.

The chain employs TRBV18 and TRBJ2-5; TRBD2 agrees at 9 bases. The CDR3 has 14 amino acids. Germline V lookup: CDR1 KGHSH, CDR2 LQKENI. Trimming cost V 3 bases and J 4 bases; bases outside gene matches: 3. The CDR3 spells CASSPAGGLETQYF. The CDR3 DNA reads as TGTGCCAGCTCACCCGCGGGGGGGCTAGAGACCCAGTACTTC.

This clone appeared a single time. This rearrangement joins TRBV7-2 to TRBJ2-7; D is undetermined. The CDR3 totals 17 residues. CDR1 and CDR2 (germline): SGHTA, FQGNSA. Trimming pared 1 base from V and 3 bases from J, leaving 19 bases between. The CDR3 region is CASSLVGWAASIYEQYF. DNA for the CDR3: TGTGCCAGCAGCTTAGTCGGATGGGCAGCTTCAATCTACGAGCAGTACTTC.

This chain connects TRBV4-2 to TRBJ1-1; TRBD1 might be the D (5 bases). Germline V CDR1 and CDR2: LGHNA, YNFKEQ. This CDR3 has 17 residues. Trimming stripped 4 bases from V and 3 bases from J, with 21 bases between. The CDR3 loop is CASSPWLQGEVDTEAFF. Here the CDR3 DNA reads TGTGCCAGCAGCCCTTGGCTCCAAGGGGAAGTTGACACTGAAGCTTTCTTT.

The chain carries TRBV7-2 and TRBJ2-3; unclear D gene. This CDR3 region has 17 residues. The germline CDR1 and CDR2 sequences are SGHTA and FQGNSA. Trimming pared 5 bases from V and 7 bases from J, leaving 25 bases between. CDR3 region: CASSPPTGDRAGNTQYF. The CDR3 DNA sequence: TGTGCCAGCAGCCCCCCGACGGGTGACCGGGCTGGGAATACGCAGTATTTT.

V gene TRBV7-2 combines with J gene TRBJ2-7; D is undetermined. Germline V gene sequence: CDR1 SGHTA, CDR2 FQGNSA. The V end lost 5 bases, the J end lost 5 bases, and 10 bases lay between the germline ends. This CDR3 contains 12 residues. The CDR3 DNA sequence: TGTGCCAGCAGCCACCCTAGTAACGAGCAGTACTTC. As protein: CASSHPSNEQYF.

The chain combines TRBV5-1 with TRBJ1-2, with no clear D. V gave up 0 bases and J gave up 6 bases, with 12 bases separating them. CDR1 SGHRS and CDR2 YFSETQ come from the germline V gene. This CDR3 region has 14 residues. The CDR3 coding sequence is TGCGCCAGCAGCTTGGGGTCCTCTAGCGATGGCTACACCTTC. Protein product: CASSLGSSSDGYTF.

This chain joins TRBV5-5 and TRBJ1-5; D gene ambiguous. The germline CDR1 and CDR2 sequences are SGHKS and YYEKEE (reference sequence). The CDR3 loop spans 15 amino acids. The ends were cut back, 0 bases at V and 0 bases at J, with 7 bases in the middle. CDR3 amino acids: CASSLGTFSNQPQHF. The DNA for the CDR3 is TGTGCCAGCAGCTTGGGCACATTTAGCAATCAGCCCCAGCATTTT.

V gene TRBV2 combines with J gene TRBJ1-5; the D is unclear. V shed 6 bases and J shed 3 bases, with 9 bases lying between them. This CDR3 contains 13 residues. Germline loops: CDR1 SNHLY, CDR2 FYNNEI. CDR3 sequence: CASRSRFNQPQHF. In DNA form, the CDR3 reads TGTGCCAGCAGGTCCAGATTCAATCAGCCCCAGCATTTT.

The chain couples TRBV7-2 to TRBJ1-2, with D uncertain. Trimming took off 5 bases at V and 2 bases at J, with 9 bases between the two ends. The germline V gene encodes CDR1 SGHTA and CDR2 FQGNSA. The CDR3 totals 13 residues. This CDR3 reads CASSADGNYGYTF. The CDR3 coding sequence is TGTGCCAGCAGCGCGGACGGGAACTATGGCTACACCTTC.

This rearrangement joins TRBV5-1 to TRBJ2-5; D might be TRBD1 or TRBD2, each matching 7 bases. Germline V gene sequence: CDR1 SGHRS, CDR2 YFSETQ. V shed 4 bases and J shed 3 bases, with 16 bases lying between them. The CDR3 length is 15 residues. CDR3 coding DNA: TGCGCCAGCAGCCTGCAGGGGGGGGCCGAAGAGACCCAGTACTTC. Amino acids: CASSLQGGAEETQYF.

This clone was seen once. The chain combines TRBV7-2 with TRBJ1-3; D uncertain. The CDR3 covers 12 residues. Per the germline V gene, CDR1 is SGHTA and CDR2 is FQGNSA. Trimming left V 4 bases short and J 9 bases short, with 10 bases between. This CDR3 is CASSSQRSTIYF. The CDR3 coding sequence is TGTGCCAGCAGCTCCCAGCGGAGCACCATATATTTT.

The rearrangement links TRBV29-1 to TRBJ2-3; the D is unclear. The V gene lost 4 bases and the J gene lost 5 bases, with 10 bases spanning the gap. Germline V gives CDR1 SQVTM, CDR2 ANQGSEA. CDR3 length equals 12 residues. The chain's CDR3 is CSVVIQVDTQYF. DNA of the CDR3: TGCAGCGTTGTAATTCAGGTAGATACGCAGTATTTT.